This T cell receptor beta chain originates from a study of T-cell reconstitution after alpha-beta-depleted transplantation in children. Study-wide results and limits: T-cell numbers and diversity one year post-transplant derived largely from freshly generated T cells. Two months or so post-transplant, alpha-beta T cells reportedly derived from several hundred expanded graft clones.

CDR1 is SGHRS, CDR2 YFSETQ, per germline. This CDR3 is built from 15 residues. V gave up 4 bases and J gave up 8 bases; unmatched junction bases: 7. The TCRbeta library was prepared with unique molecular identifiers. TCRdb processed the PCR reads anew with MiXCR; each CDR3 protein has one entry. Of around 960,000 distinct CDR3 sequences in the sample, 25% to 35% were seen once. This clonotype was seen repeatedly, ten times or more. Its matching antigen is unknown. This clonotype originated in a boy younger than two who had a stem cell transplant for SCID, so the T cells may come from the graft donor. The source was PBMCs, mostly from graft donor cells, collected 360 days after TCRalphabeta/CD19-depleted stem cell transplant. The chain joins TRBV5-1 to TRBJ2-1; 12 bases match TRBD1. This chain's CDR3 is CASSGDRGRGDEQFF. In DNA form, the CDR3 reads TGCGCCAGCAGCGGGGACAGGGGGCGCGGGGATGAGCAGTTCTTC. Full variable domain (remainder filled in from reference TRBV5-1 and TRBJ2-1): KAGVTQTPRYLIKTRGQQVTLSCSPISGHRSVSWYQQTPGQGLQFLFEYFSETQRNKGNFPGRFSGRQFSNSRSEMNVSTLELGDSALYLCASSGDRGRGDEQFFGPGTRLTVL.